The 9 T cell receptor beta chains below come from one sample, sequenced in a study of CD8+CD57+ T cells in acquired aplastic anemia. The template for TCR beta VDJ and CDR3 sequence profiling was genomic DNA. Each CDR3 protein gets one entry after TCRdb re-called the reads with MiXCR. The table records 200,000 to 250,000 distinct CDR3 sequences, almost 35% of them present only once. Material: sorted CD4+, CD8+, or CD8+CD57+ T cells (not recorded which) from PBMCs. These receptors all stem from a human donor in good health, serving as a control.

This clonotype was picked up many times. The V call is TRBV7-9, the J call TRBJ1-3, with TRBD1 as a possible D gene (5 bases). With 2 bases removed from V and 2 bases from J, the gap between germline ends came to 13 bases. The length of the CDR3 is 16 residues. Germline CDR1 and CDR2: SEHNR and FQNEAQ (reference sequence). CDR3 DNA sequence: TGTGCCAGCAGCTTAACCACCCCAGGGACTGGAAACACCATATATTTT. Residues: CASSLTTPGTGNTIYF.

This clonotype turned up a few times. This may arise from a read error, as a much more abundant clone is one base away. The CDR3, as DNA: TGCAGTGCTAGAGGTTGGGACAGGGGAAACCTTAACTATGGCTCCACCTTC. This gives the protein CSARGWDRGNLNYGSTF. The chain employs TRBV20-1 and TRBJ1-2; 10 bases agree with TRBD1. The CDR3 runs to 17 residues. CDR1 is DFQATT and CDR2 is SNEGSKA in the germline V gene (reference sequence).

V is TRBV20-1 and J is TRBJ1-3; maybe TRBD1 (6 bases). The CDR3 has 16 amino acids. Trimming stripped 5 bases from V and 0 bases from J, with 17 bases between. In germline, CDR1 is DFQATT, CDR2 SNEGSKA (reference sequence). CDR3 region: CSAGQPPGDSGNTIYF. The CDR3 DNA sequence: TGCAGTGCTGGCCAACCTCCAGGGGACTCTGGAAACACCATATATTTT.

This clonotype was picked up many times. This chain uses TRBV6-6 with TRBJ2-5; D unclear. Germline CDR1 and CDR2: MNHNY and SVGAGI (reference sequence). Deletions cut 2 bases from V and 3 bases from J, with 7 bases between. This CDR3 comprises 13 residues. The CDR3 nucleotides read TGTGCCAGCAGTTACGGGCCTAAAGAGACCCAGTACTTC. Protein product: CASSYGPKETQYF.

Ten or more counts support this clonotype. As DNA, the CDR3 is TGCAGTGCTAGAGATACCGGCGGGGGGCCACTTGAGACCCAGTACTTC. Amino acid sequence: CSARDTGGGPLETQYF. V gene TRBV20-1 combines with J gene TRBJ2-5; TRBD2 matches 8 bases. This CDR3 has 16 amino acids. Per the germline V gene, CDR1 is DFQATT and CDR2 is SNEGSKA (reference sequence). V dropped 0 bases and J dropped 5; count of bases not matched to a gene: 11.

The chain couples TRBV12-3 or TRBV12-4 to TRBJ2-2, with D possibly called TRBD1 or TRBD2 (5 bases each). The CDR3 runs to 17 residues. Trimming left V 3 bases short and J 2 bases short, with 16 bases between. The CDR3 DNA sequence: TGTGCCAGCAGTTTTAAGTTTCCAGGGAGAAACACCGGGGAGCTGTTTTTT. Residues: CASSFKFPGRNTGELFF.

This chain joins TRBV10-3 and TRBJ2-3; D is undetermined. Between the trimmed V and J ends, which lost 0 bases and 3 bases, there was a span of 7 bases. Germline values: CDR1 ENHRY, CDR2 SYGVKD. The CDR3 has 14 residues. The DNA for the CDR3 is TGTGCCATCAGTGAGTCGGCGGTAACAGATACGCAGTATTTT. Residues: CAISESAVTDTQYF.

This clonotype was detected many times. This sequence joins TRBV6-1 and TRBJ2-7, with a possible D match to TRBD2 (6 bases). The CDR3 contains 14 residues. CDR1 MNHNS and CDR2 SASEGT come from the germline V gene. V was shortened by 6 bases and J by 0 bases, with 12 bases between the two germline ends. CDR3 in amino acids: CASRGLGSSYEQYF. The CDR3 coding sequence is TGTGCCAGCAGGGGACTCGGAAGCTCCTACGAGCAGTACTTC.

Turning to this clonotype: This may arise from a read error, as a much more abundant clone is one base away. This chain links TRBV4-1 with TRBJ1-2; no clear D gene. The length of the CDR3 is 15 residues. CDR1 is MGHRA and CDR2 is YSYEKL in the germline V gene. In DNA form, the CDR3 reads TGCGTCAGCAGCCAAGAGGGCGGTTCTAACTATGGCTACACCTTC. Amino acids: CVSSQEGGSNYGYTF.